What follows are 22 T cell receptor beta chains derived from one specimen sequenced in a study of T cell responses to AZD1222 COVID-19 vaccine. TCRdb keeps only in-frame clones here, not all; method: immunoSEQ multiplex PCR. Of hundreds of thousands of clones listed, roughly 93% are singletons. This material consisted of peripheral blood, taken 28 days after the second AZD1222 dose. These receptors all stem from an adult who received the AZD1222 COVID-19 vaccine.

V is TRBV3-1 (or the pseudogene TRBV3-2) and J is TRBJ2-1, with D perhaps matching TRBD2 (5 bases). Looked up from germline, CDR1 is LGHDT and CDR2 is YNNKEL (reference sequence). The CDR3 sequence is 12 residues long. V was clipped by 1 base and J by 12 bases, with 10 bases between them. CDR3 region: CASSQVSGGQFF. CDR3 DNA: TGTGCCAGCAGCCAAGTTAGTGGAGGGCAGTTCTTC.

The CDR3 DNA reads as TGTGCCAGTAGTATGAGGCTGGACAGGGTCAGTGGCTACACCTTC. It yields the protein CASSMRLDRVSGYTF. The V call is TRBV19, the J call TRBJ1-2; 8 bases match TRBD1. Trimming removed 3 bases from V and 7 bases from J; junction bases left unmatched: 10. CDR3 length: 15 amino acids. Germline CDR1 LNHDA, CDR2 SQIVND (reference sequence).

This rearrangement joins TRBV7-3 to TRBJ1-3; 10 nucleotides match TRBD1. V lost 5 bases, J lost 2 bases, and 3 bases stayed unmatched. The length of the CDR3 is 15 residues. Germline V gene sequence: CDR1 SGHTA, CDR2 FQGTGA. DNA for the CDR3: TGTGCCAGCAGCCCCGGGACAGGGGCTGGAAACACCATATATTTT. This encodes CASSPGTGAGNTIYF.

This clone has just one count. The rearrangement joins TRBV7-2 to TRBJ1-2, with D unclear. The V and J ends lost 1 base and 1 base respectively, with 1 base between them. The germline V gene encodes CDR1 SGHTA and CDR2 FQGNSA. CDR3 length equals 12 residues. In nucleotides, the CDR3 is TGTGCCAGCAGCTTAGTTAACTATGGCTACACCTTC. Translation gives CASSLVNYGYTF.

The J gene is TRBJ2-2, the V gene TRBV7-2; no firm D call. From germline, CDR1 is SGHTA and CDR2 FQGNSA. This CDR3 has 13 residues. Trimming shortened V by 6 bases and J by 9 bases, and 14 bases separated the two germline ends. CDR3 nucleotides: TGTGCCAGCAGTCCCGGAGCGACCAGGGAGCTGTTTTTT. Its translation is CASSPGATRELFF.

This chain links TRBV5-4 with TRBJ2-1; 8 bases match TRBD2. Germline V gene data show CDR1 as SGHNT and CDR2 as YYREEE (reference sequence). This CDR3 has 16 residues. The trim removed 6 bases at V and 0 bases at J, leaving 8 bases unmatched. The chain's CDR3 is CASTAAGGPSYNEQFF. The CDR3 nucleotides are TGTGCCAGCACTGCTGCGGGGGGTCCCTCCTACAATGAGCAGTTCTTC.

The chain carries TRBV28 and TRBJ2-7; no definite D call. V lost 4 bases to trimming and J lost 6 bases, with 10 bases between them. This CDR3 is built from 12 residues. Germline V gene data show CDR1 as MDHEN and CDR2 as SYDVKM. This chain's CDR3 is CASSSPFGEQYF. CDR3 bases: TGTGCCAGCAGTTCTCCTTTCGGCGAGCAGTACTTC. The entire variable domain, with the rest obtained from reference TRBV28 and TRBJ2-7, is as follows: DVKVTQSSRYLVKRTGEKVFLECVQDMDHENMFWYRQDPGLGLRLIYFSYDVKMKEKGDIPEGYSVSREKKERFSLILESASTNQTSMYLCASSSPFGEQYFGPGTRLTVT.

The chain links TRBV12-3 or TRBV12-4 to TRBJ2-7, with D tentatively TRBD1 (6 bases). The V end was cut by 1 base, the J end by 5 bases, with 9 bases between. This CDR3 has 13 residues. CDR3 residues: CASSLGTANEQYF. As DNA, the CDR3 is TGTGCCAGCAGTTTAGGGACAGCCAACGAGCAGTACTTC.

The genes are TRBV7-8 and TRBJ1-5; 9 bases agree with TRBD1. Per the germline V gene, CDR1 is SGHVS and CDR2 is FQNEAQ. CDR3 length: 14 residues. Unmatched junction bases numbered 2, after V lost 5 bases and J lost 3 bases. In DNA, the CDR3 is TGTGCCAGCAGCCGGGACAGGGTCAATCAGCCCCAGCATTTT. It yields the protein CASSRDRVNQPQHF.

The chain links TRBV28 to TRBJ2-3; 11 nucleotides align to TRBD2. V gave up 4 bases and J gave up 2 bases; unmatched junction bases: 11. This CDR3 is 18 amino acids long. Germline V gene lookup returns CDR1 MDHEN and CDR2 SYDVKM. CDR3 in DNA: TGTGCCAGCAGTTCCCTAGCGGGAGGATGGAGGGCCACAGATACGCAGTATTTT. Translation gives CASSSLAGGWRATDTQYF.

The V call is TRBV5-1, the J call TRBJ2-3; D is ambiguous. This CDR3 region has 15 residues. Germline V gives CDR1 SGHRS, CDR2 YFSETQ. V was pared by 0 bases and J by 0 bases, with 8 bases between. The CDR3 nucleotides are TGCGCCAGCAGCTTGGGACACCCGAGCACAGATACGCAGTATTTT. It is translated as CASSLGHPSTDTQYF.

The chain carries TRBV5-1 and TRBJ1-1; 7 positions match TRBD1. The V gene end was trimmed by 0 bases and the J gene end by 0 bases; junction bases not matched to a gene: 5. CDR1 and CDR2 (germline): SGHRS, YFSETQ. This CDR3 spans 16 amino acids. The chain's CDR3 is CASSLGSGTVNTEAFF. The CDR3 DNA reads TGCGCCAGCAGCTTGGGCTCCGGGACAGTGAACACTGAAGCTTTCTTT.

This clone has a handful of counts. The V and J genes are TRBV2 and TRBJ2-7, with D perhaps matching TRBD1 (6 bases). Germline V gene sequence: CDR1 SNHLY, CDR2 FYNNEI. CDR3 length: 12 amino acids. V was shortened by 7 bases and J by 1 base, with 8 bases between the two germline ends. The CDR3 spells CASNDRSYEQYF. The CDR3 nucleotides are TGTGCCAGCAACGACAGGTCCTACGAGCAGTACTTC.

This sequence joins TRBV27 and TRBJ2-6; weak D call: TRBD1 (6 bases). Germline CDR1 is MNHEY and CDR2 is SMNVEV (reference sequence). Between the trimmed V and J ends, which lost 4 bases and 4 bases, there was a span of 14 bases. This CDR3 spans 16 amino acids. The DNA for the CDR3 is TGTGCCAGCAGTTCATCGCCAGGGGCCGGGGCCAACGTCCTGACTTTC. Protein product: CASSSSPGAGANVLTF.

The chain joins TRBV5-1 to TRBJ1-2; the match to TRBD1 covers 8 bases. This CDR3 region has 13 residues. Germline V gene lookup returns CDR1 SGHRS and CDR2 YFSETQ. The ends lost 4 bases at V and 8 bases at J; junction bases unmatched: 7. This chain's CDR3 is CASSPPTGGGYTF. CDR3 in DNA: TGCGCCAGCAGCCCTCCAACAGGGGGAGGCTACACCTTC.

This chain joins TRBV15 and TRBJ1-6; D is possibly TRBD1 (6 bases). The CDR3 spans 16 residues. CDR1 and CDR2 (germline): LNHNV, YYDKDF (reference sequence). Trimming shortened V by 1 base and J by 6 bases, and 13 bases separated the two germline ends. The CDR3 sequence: CATSRGGGQINSPLHF. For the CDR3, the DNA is TGTGCCACCAGCAGAGGTGGAGGACAGATTAATTCACCCCTCCACTTT.

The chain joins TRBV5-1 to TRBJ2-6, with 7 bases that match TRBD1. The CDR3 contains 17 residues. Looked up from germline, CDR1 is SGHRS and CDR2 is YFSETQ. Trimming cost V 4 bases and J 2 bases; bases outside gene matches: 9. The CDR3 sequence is CASSVTGAYAGANVLTF. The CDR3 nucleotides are TGCGCCAGCAGCGTCACAGGGGCCTATGCTGGGGCCAACGTCCTGACTTTC.

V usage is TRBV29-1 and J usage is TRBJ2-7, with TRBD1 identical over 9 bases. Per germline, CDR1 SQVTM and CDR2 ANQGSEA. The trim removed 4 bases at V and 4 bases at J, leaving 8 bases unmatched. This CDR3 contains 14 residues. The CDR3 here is CSVAGQGSFYEQYF. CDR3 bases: TGCAGCGTTGCGGGACAGGGTTCTTTTTACGAGCAGTACTTC.

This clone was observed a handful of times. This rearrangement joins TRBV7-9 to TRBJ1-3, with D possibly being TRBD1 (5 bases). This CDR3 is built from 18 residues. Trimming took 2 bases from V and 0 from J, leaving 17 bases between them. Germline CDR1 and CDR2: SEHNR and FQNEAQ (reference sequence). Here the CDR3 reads CASSLTQGGPRSGNTIYF. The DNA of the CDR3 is TGTGCCAGCAGCTTAACGCAGGGAGGACCGCGCTCTGGAAACACCATATATTTT.

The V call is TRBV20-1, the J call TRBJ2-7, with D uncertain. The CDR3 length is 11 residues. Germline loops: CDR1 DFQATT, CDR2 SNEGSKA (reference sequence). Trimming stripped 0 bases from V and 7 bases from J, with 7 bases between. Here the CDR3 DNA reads TGCAGTGCTAGAGATCATCGGGAGCAGTACTTC. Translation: CSARDHREQYF.

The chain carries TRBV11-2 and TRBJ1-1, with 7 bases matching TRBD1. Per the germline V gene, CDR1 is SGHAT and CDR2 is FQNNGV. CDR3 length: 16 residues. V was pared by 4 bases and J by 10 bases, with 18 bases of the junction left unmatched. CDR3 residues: CASSSRGDTLPGIAFF. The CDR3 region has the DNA TGTGCCAGCAGCTCCAGGGGGGATACATTACCCGGGATAGCTTTCTTT.

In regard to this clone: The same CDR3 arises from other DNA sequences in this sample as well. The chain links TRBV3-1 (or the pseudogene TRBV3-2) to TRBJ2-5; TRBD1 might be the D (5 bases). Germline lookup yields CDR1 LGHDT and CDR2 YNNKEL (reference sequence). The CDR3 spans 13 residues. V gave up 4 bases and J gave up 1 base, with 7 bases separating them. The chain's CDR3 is CASSPRGQETQYF. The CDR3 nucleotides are TGTGCCAGCAGCCCTAGGGGCCAAGAGACCCAGTACTTC.